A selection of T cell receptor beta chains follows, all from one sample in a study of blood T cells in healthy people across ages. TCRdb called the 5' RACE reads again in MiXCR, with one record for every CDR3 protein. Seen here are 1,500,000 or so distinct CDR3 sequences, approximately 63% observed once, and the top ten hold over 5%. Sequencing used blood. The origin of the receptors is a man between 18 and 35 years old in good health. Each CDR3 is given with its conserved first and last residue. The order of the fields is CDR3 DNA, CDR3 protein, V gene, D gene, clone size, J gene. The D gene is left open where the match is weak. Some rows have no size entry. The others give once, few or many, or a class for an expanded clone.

TGTGCCAGCAGCCCCTTAACGGGGATGCCTAACGAGCAGTACTTC CASSPLTGMPNEQYF TRBV7-9 - - TRBJ2-7
TGTGCCAGCAGTTTTCAGGCAACAGGGGTTAGGAATAATTCACCCCTCCACTTT CASSFQATGVRNNSPLHF TRBV27 TRBD1 - TRBJ1-6
TGCAGTGCCACGGACGGAACCTACGAGCAGTACTTC CSATDGTYEQYF TRBV20-1 - few TRBJ2-7
TGCAGTGCCCCCAGCGGGGGGCCCCACGGTGAGCAGTTCTTC CSAPSGGPHGEQFF TRBV20-1 TRBD2 few TRBJ2-1
TGTGCCAGCAGCTTAGGAATTTTCAGGGCCTACGAGCAGTACTTC CASSLGIFRAYEQYF TRBV11-2 - - TRBJ2-7
TGTGCCAGCAGCCGACGCCCCCCGGGACAACGCTCCTACAATGAGCAGTTCTTC CASSRRPPGQRSYNEQFF TRBV3-1 - - TRBJ2-1
TGCAGCGCAGGGACAGGGGGCGACTATGGCTACACCTTC CSAGTGGDYGYTF TRBV29-1 TRBD1 few TRBJ1-2
TGTGCTAGTGGTTTGGTTTCCTACGAGCAGTACTTC CASGLVSYEQYF TRBV12-5 - few TRBJ2-7
TGTGCCATCAGTGAGTCAGTTATGTACGAGCAGTACTTC CAISESVMYEQYF TRBV10-3 - - TRBJ2-7
TGTGCTAGTGGTCCCCCACTGGGTCACAATGAGCAGTTCTTC CASGPPLGHNEQFF TRBV12-5 - - TRBJ2-1
TGTGCCAGCACCCCCAAGGGGAACAGGGTTCACGAGCAGTACTTC CASTPKGNRVHEQYF TRBV7-9 - once TRBJ2-7
TGTGCCAGCAGTTTAGGCAGGGGGGATTTCGGGACCCAGTACTTC CASSLGRGDFGTQYF TRBV28 - - TRBJ2-5
TGCGCCAGCACGCGAGGGAGGGCCCCCAGATGGGAGCAGTACTTC CASTRGRAPRWEQYF TRBV5-1 TRBD2 - TRBJ2-7
TGTGCCAGCAGCTCCGGGACAGGGCCCTATCAGCCCCAGCATTTT CASSSGTGPYQPQHF TRBV7-9 TRBD1 - TRBJ1-5
TGTGCCACCAGTGACCCTAGACAGGGGCTAACCGGGGAGCTGTTTTTT CATSDPRQGLTGELFF TRBV24-1 TRBD1 - TRBJ2-2
TGTGCCAGCAGACTTAGCGGGGGGGGAGATACGCAGTATTTT CASRLSGGGDTQYF TRBV27 TRBD2 - TRBJ2-3
TGCGCCAGCAGCCAACAAACCGGGACAGACCTATACACAGATACGCAGTATTTT CASSQQTGTDLYTDTQYF TRBV4-3 TRBD1 - TRBJ2-3
TGTGCCAGCAGTGTCCCTCGGGACGCAGTCGCCGGCTACACCTTC CASSVPRDAVAGYTF TRBV2 - - TRBJ1-2
TGTGCCAGCAGCTTTGCCACCGGGGAGCTGTTTTTT CASSFATGELFF TRBV5-6 - - TRBJ2-2
TGCAGCGTTGAACTATTCCCCACATTGCCCGGGACAGGGGGAGAGACCCAGTACTTC CSVELFPTLPGTGGETQYF TRBV29-1 TRBD1 - TRBJ2-5
TGTGCCACCCAACAGGGGGTAGAGACCCAGTACTTC CATQQGVETQYF TRBV6-5 TRBD1 few TRBJ2-5
TGTGCCAGCAGCTTATGCCGCCTACGCTTGTGGTCCCGGACTCGAGTCCGCTACACCTTC CASSLCRLRLWSRTRVRYTF TRBV7-2 - once TRBJ1-2
TGTGCCAGCAGCTTATCGACAGCAGACTACGAGCAGTACTTC CASSLSTADYEQYF TRBV7-9 - few TRBJ2-7
TGCAGCGTTGGACAGGGGCGTAATTCACCCCTCCACTTT CSVGQGRNSPLHF TRBV29-1 TRBD1 - TRBJ1-6
TGTGCCAGCACTGCGGGGGCTAGCGGCTACGAGCAGTACTTC CASTAGASGYEQYF TRBV25-1 - - TRBJ2-7
TGTGCCAGCAGTCCAGTGGACAGTCTCAAAAACATTCAGTACTTC CASSPVDSLKNIQYF TRBV28 - - TRBJ2-4
TGTGCCAGCAGCCCAATGCAGGCGATTGACGGGACCCAGTACTTC CASSPMQAIDGTQYF TRBV11-2 - - TRBJ2-5
TGTGCCAGCAGCTTTGTCGATCTGAGTGAAGCTTTCTTT CASSFVDLSEAFF TRBV7-9 - - TRBJ1-1
TGTGCCGGCAGACCAGAGTTCCAAGAGACCCAGTACTTC CAGRPEFQETQYF TRBV6-5 - - TRBJ2-5
TGTGCCAGCAGAGCGGGACAGACTTATAGCAATCAGCCCCAGCATTTT CASRAGQTYSNQPQHF TRBV2 TRBD1 - TRBJ1-5
TGTGCCATCAGTGAGGGCGCAGGGGGGAACACTGAAGCTTTCTTT CAISEGAGGNTEAFF TRBV10-3 TRBD1 - TRBJ1-1
TGCGCCAGCAGCCAAGTAACAGGGGATAATGAAAAACTGTTTTTT CASSQVTGDNEKLFF TRBV4-1 TRBD1 - TRBJ1-4
TGTGCCAGCAGTGCCGGAGGGACAGGATATCGAGCTAACTATGGCTACACCTTC CASSAGGTGYRANYGYTF TRBV2 TRBD1 - TRBJ1-2
TGTGCCAGCAGCTCAAGACAGACAGGGGACACCGGGGAGCTGTTTTTT CASSSRQTGDTGELFF TRBV11-2 TRBD1 - TRBJ2-2
TGTGCCAGCAGTGAAGCTGCAGTCCCCTACAATGAGCAGTTCTTC CASSEAAVPYNEQFF TRBV6-1 - - TRBJ2-1
TGTGCCAGCAGTCCTAGACAGGGTTGGGGCTACACCTTC CASSPRQGWGYTF TRBV2 TRBD1 - TRBJ1-2
TGCGCCAGCAGCCAAGGGCGGGGGCAAAGCAATCAGCCCCAGCATTTT CASSQGRGQSNQPQHF TRBV4-1 - - TRBJ1-5
TGTGCCAGCAGCCTCACCGGGACTAGCAGGCTGGCCAAAAACATTCAGTACTTC CASSLTGTSRLAKNIQYF TRBV28 TRBD2 - TRBJ2-4
TGTGCCAGCAGTTTGACAGGGGGCCGATTCTCCTACGAGCAGTACTTC CASSLTGGRFSYEQYF TRBV28 TRBD1 - TRBJ2-7
TGTGCCATCAGTCAGGGACAATCTAACTATGGCTACACCTTC CAISQGQSNYGYTF TRBV10-3 - - TRBJ1-2
TGTGCCAGCAGTAGTGTGGATGGTCAGCCCCAGCATTTT CASSSVDGQPQHF TRBV27 - few TRBJ1-5
TGTGCCAGCAGCGCCATCGGGACAACCCCGAAAGAGACCCAGTACTTC CASSAIGTTPKETQYF TRBV9 - - TRBJ2-5
TGTGCCAGCAGCTTAGTTGGAGGAAAGGGGTCCTCCTACGAGCAGTACTTC CASSLVGGKGSSYEQYF TRBV11-2 - - TRBJ2-7
TGTGCCAGCAGTCCGAGAGGGAGGCTCTCCTACGAGCAGTACTTC CASSPRGRLSYEQYF TRBV12-3/TRBV12-4 - - TRBJ2-7
TGTGCCAGCAGCGACCGACGGATTAGCGGGAGGGTTAACAATGAGCAGTTCTTC CASSDRRISGRVNNEQFF TRBV11-2 TRBD2 many TRBJ2-1
TGTGCCAGCAGACGGACAGGACAAGGGTCCTACGAGCAGTACTTC CASRRTGQGSYEQYF TRBV12-3/TRBV12-4 TRBD1 once TRBJ2-7
TGTGCCAGCAGCTTCCCCCCAGGGGGGCCGAGCACAGATACGCAGTATTTT CASSFPPGGPSTDTQYF TRBV7-2 - - TRBJ2-3
TGTGCCAGCACCTGGAGGGGGACTGAAGCTTTCTTT CASTWRGTEAFF TRBV11-2 - few TRBJ1-1
TGCAGTGCCATACACGGGGGGAGCACAGATACGCAGTATTTT CSAIHGGSTDTQYF TRBV20-1 TRBD2 - TRBJ2-3
TGCGCCAGCAGCCAACATACCGGGACAGCCTACGAGCAGTACTTC CASSQHTGTAYEQYF TRBV4-1 TRBD1 once TRBJ2-7
TGCAGCGTTGAATCCGGCAATCAGCAGGGGGAAAAACTGTTTTTT CSVESGNQQGEKLFF TRBV29-1 - few TRBJ1-4
TGTGCCAGCAGTTACGAGGGGGTAAACACTGAAGCTTTCTTT CASSYEGVNTEAFF TRBV6-5 - - TRBJ1-1
TGTGCCAGCTCGATGGACAGTAACACTGAAGCTTTCTTT CASSMDSNTEAFF TRBV7-9 - - TRBJ1-1
TGTGCCAGCAGCCTCCCAGGGAAGACCCAGTACTTC CASSLPGKTQYF TRBV14 - - TRBJ2-5
TGTGCCAGCAGCGTCGAAAGGGGGAGAGATACGCAGTATTTT CASSVERGRDTQYF TRBV9 - few TRBJ2-3
TGCGCCAGCAGCCACGGGGTCGGCACTGTCCAAGAGACCCAGTACTTC CASSHGVGTVQETQYF TRBV4-1 - - TRBJ2-5
TGTGCCAGCAGCTTATCTCCAGGGGGCGGCACTGAAGCTTTCTTT CASSLSPGGGTEAFF TRBV7-2 TRBD1 - TRBJ1-1
TGTGCCAGCAGCTCCTCAGCGGGGCCCTACGAGCGGTACTTC CASSSSAGPYERYF TRBV13 TRBD2 - TRBJ2-7
TGTGCCAGCAGCCTGTCGACTAGCGGGAGAGTTACAGATACGCAGTATTTT CASSLSTSGRVTDTQYF TRBV5-6 TRBD2 - TRBJ2-3
TGTGCCAGCAGCTTAGGGACAGGGGGCTATCAGCCCCGGCATTTT CASSLGTGGYQPRHF TRBV7-9 TRBD1 - TRBJ1-5